These T cell receptor beta chains were read from a single sample in a study of cytomegalovirus exposure and HLA in healthy donors. Method: immunoSEQ multiplex PCR; TCRdb's copy keeps in-frame clones and lacks some. The table has about 150,000 clones, approximately 90% seen once. Material for sequencing was PBMCs. The origin of the receptors is a man in his late teens or twenties in good health and CMV-seronegative. The CDR3 runs from the conserved cysteine through the conserved F or W. A D gene is named only where the DNA matches it firmly. Clone size is shown for a subset of rows, as once, few, many or a class of expanded clone.

>TRBJ2-2|13|.|TRBV2|.
TGTGCCAGCAGTGGTAGGAACACCGGGGAGCTGTTTTTT
CASSGRNTGELFF
>TRBJ2-2|16|few|TRBV7-7|.
TGTGCTAGCAGCTTAAATCCAGGCTCGAACACCGGGGAGCTGTTTTTT
CASSLNPGSNTGELFF
>TRBJ2-3|17|.|TRBV11-2|TRBD2
TGTGCCAGCAGCCCCTTACTAGCGGGGGCTGGGGGGGATACGCAGTATTTT
CASSPLLAGAGGDTQYF
>TRBJ2-7|14|.|TRBV7-2|.
TGTGCCAGCAGCCCTCCTGGGAGTCCCTACGAGCAGTACTTC
CASSPPGSPYEQYF
>TRBJ2-1|12|.|TRBV7-6|TRBD2
TGTGCCAGCAGCCCCGGGAGGGATGAGCAGTTCTTC
CASSPGRDEQFF
>TRBJ2-1|15|.|TRBV11-1|TRBD2
TGTGCCAGCAGCTTAGCGCGCGGGAGGCACGATGAGCAGTTCTTC
CASSLARGRHDEQFF
>TRBJ1-2|14|.|TRBV6-1|.
TGTGCCAGCAGGACCGGGACAAACCTCTATGGCTACACCTTC
CASRTGTNLYGYTF
>TRBJ2-3|16|.|TRBV7-9|TRBD2
TGTGCCAGCAGCCCTAGACTAGCGGGAGGGGGAGATACGCAGTATTTT
CASSPRLAGGGDTQYF
>TRBJ2-7|18|.|TRBV7-9|TRBD2
TGTGCCAGCAGCCCCCTTAGCGGGAGAAAGGGAGGACCCTACGAGCAGTACTTC
CASSPLSGRKGGPYEQYF
>TRBJ1-6|15|.|TRBV9|.
TGTGCCAGCAGCGTAGGCCACATGATAAAGTCACCCCTCCACTTT
CASSVGHMIKSPLHF
>TRBJ1-5|15|.|TRBV9|.
TGTGCCAGCAGCCCCGGACATTATAGCAATCAGCCCCAGCATTTT
CASSPGHYSNQPQHF
>TRBJ2-5|16|.|TRBV7-8|TRBD2
TGTGCCAGCAGCTTATCGGGGGGTCCTGGGCAAGAGACCCAGTACTTC
CASSLSGGPGQETQYF
>TRBJ1-4|13|.|TRBV5-1|TRBD1
TGCGCCAGCCGCACAGGGGGCGCAGAAAAACTGTTTTTT
CASRTGGAEKLFF
>TRBJ2-1|15|.|TRBV7-8|TRBD2
TGTGCCAGCAGCTTCTTAGCGGGGGGGCCTGAAGAGCAGTTCTTC
CASSFLAGGPEEQFF
>TRBJ2-5|16|once|TRBV7-9|TRBD2
TGTGCCAGCAGCTTAGACGGACTAGTGGGGCAAGAGACCCAGTACTTC
CASSLDGLVGQETQYF
>TRBJ1-3|16|.|TRBV19|.
TGTGCCAGTAGTCCCCGGGGAGGTCTCTCTGGAAACACCATATATTTT
CASSPRGGLSGNTIYF
>TRBJ1-2|19|.|TRBV21-1|.
TGTGCCAGCAGCAAAGTGGAGGGGGGGCTAACTATGGCTACACCCGGGCACACCTTC
CASSKVEGGLTMATPGHTF
>TRBJ2-5|13|.|TRBV5-6|TRBD2
TGTGCCAGCAGCCGGCGGGGGAGGGAGACCCAGTACTTC
CASSRRGRETQYF
>TRBJ1-6|16|.|TRBV7-8|.
TGTGCCAGCAGCTTAAAATGGGGGAGGGAAGGATCACCCCTCCACTTT
CASSLKWGREGSPLHF
>TRBJ1-5|16|.|TRBV7-8|TRBD1
TGTGCCAGCAGCTCCTCACAGGGGGCGGGTAATCAGCCCCAGCATTTT
CASSSSQGAGNQPQHF
>TRBJ1-2|15|.|TRBV25-1|TRBD1
TGTGCCAGCAGTGAATGGACAGGGGGCAACTATGGCTACACCTTC
CASSEWTGGNYGYTF
>TRBJ1-1|13|.|TRBV6-5|.
TGTGCCAGCAGTTATCGGGTGAACACTGAAGCTTTCTTT
CASSYRVNTEAFF
>TRBJ2-5|13|.|TRBV27|.
TGTGCCAGCAGTTTCATAGGGAGGGAGACCCAGTACTTC
CASSFIGRETQYF
>TRBJ1-5|17|.|TRBV11-2|.
TGTGCCAGCAGCTTAGAGGTGGCAGTGAATAGCAATCAGCCCCAGCATTTT
CASSLEVAVNSNQPQHF
>TRBJ2-7|13|.|TRBV7-9|.
TGTGCCAGCAGCTTGCCCGGGACTTACGAGCAGTACTTC
CASSLPGTYEQYF
>TRBJ2-5|15|.|TRBV2|TRBD2
TGTGCCAGCAAGAACTCCGGGAGGACGGAGGAGACCCAGTACTTC
CASKNSGRTEETQYF
>TRBJ1-2|14|.|TRBV6-5|TRBD1
TGTGCCAGCAGTTCAGGGACAGGGGACTATGGCTACACCTTC
CASSSGTGDYGYTF
>TRBJ2-5|13|.|TRBV11-3|.
TGTGCCAGCAGCTTAGGAGGCGGCAGGGCCCAGTACTTC
CASSLGGGRAQYF
>TRBJ2-3|15|.|TRBV5-6|.
TGTGCCAGCAGCTTGGATAGGACAGGCACAGATACGCAGTATTTT
CASSLDRTGTDTQYF
>TRBJ2-1|18|once|TRBV4-1|TRBD1
TGCGCCAGCAGCCAGGACATCAGGGGGCCGAGCTCCTACAATGAGCAGTTCTTC
CASSQDIRGPSSYNEQFF
>TRBJ2-5|21|.|TRBV2|TRBD2
TGTGCCAGCAGCCTCCCGGACGGATCGGGACTAGCGGGAAGGAGCCAAGAGACCCAGTACTTC
CASSLPDGSGLAGRSQETQYF
>TRBJ2-1|17|.|TRBV21-1|.
TGTGCCAGCAGCAAAGTTGTTTCCGGGTCCGTTTACAATGAGCAGTTCTTC
CASSKVVSGSVYNEQFF